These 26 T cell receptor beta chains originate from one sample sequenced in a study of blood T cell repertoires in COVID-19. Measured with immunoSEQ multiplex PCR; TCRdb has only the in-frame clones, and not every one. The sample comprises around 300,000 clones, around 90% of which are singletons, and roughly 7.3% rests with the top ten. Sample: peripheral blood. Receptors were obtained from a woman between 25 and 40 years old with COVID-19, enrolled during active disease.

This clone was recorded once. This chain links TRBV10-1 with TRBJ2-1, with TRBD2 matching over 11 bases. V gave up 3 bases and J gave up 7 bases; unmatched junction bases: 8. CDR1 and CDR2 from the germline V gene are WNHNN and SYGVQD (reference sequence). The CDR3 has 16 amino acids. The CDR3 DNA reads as TGCGCCAGCAGTGACCCCGGGGCTAGCGGGAGGAATGAGCAGTTCTTC. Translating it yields CASSDPGASGRNEQFF.

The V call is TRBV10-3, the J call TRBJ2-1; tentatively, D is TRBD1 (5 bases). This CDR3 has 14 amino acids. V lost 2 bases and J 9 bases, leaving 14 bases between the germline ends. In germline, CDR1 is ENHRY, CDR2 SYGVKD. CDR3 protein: CAISEAGKDGEQFF. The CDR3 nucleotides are TGTGCCATCAGTGAGGCAGGGAAGGATGGTGAGCAGTTCTTC.

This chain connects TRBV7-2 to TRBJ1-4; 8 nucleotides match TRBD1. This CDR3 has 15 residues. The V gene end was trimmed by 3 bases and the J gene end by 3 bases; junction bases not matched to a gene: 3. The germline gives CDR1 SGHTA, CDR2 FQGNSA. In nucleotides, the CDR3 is TGTGCCAGCAGCTTCCAGGGACAGGCTAATGAAAAACTGTTTTTT. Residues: CASSFQGQANEKLFF.

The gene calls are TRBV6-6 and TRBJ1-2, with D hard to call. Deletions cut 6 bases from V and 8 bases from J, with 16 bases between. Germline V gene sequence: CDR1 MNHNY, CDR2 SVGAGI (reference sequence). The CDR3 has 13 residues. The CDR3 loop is CASSPVEAPGYTF. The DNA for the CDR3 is TGTGCCAGCAGCCCCGTGGAGGCTCCGGGCTACACCTTC.

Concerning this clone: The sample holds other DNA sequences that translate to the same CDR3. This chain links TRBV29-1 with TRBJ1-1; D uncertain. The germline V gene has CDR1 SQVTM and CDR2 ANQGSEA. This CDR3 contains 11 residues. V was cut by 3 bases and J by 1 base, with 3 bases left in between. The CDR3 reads CSVERNTEAFF. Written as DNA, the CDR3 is TGCAGCGTTGAGCGGAACACTGAAGCTTTCTTT.

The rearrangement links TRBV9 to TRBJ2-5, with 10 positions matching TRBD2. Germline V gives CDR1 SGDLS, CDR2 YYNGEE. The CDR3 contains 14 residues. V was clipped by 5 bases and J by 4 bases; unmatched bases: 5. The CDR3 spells CASSTSGKGETQYF. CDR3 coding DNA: TGTGCCAGCAGTACTAGCGGGAAAGGAGAGACCCAGTACTTC.

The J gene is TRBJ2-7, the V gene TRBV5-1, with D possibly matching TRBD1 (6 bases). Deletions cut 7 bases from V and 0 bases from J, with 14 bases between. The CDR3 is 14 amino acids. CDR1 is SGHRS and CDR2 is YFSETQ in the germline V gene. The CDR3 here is CASSTGLNSYEQYF. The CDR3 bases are TGCGCCAGCTCCACAGGGCTTAACTCCTACGAGCAGTACTTC.

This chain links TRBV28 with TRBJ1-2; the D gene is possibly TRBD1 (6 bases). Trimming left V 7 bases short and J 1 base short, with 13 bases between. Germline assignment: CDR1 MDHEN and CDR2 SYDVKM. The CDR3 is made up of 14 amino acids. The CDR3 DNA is TGTGCCAGCACCATTGGGGGCGGTAACTATGGCTACACCTTC. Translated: CASTIGGGNYGYTF.

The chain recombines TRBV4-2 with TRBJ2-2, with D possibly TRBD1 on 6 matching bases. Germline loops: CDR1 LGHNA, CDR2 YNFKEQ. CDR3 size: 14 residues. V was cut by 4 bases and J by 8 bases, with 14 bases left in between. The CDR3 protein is CASSPEGVGGELFF. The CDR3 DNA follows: TGTGCCAGCAGCCCCGAGGGGGTTGGAGGGGAGCTGTTTTTT.

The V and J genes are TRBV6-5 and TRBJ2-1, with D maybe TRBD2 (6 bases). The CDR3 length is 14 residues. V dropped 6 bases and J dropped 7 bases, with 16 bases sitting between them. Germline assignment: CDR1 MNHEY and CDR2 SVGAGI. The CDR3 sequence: CASSLGLEGNEQFF. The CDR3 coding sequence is TGTGCCAGCAGCCTAGGACTGGAGGGGAATGAGCAGTTCTTC.

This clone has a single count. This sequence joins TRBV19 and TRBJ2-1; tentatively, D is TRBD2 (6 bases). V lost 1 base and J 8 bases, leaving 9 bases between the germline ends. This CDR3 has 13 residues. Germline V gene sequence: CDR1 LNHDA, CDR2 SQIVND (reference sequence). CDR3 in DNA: TGTGCCAGTAGTATAGCGGGAGCCGATGAGCAGTTCTTC. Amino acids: CASSIAGADEQFF.

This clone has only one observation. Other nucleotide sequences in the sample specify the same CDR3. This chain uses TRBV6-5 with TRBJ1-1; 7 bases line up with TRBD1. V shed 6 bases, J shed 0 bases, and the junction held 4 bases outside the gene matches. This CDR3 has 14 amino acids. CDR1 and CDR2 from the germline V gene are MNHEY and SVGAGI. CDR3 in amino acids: CASSRDRVNTEAFF. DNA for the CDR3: TGTGCCAGCAGCAGAGACAGGGTGAACACTGAAGCTTTCTTT.

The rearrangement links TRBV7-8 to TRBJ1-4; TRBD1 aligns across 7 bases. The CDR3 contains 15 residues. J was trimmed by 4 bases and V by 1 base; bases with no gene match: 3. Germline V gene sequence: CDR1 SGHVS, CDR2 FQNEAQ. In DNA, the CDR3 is TGTGCCAGCAGCTTAGGAGACAGGGTTAATGAAAAACTGTTTTTT. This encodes CASSLGDRVNEKLFF.

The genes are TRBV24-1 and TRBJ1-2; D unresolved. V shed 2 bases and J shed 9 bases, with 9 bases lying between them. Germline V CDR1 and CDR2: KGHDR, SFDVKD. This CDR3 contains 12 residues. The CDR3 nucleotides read TGTGCCACCAGTGATTCCCAGCGGAGCTACACCTTC. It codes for CATSDSQRSYTF.

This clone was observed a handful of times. The CDR3 spells CASSFTEYEQYF. The DNA of the CDR3 is TGTGCCAGCAGCTTCACGGAGTACGAGCAGTACTTC. The chain recombines TRBV7-9 with TRBJ2-7; D ambiguous. There are 12 residues in the CDR3. V lost 3 bases and J 4 bases, leaving 7 bases between the germline ends. From germline, CDR1 is SEHNR and CDR2 FQNEAQ (reference sequence).

The CDR3 coding sequence is TGTGCCAGCAGCTTAGGGAGGGATAACACTGAAGCTTTCTTT. Its translation is CASSLGRDNTEAFF. This rearrangement joins TRBV11-2 to TRBJ1-1, with D unresolved. There are 14 residues in the CDR3. The germline V and J ends were trimmed by 1 base and 2 bases, with 8 bases remaining between them. The V gene's germline CDR1 is SGHAT and CDR2 FQNNGV. Filled out from reference TRBV11-2 and TRBJ1-1, the complete variable domain reads EAGVAQSPRYKIIEKRQSVAFWCNPISGHATLYWYQQILGQGPKLLIQFQNNGVVDDSQLPKDRFSAERLKGVDSTLKIQPAKLEDSAVYLCASSLGRDNTEAFFGQGTRLTVV.

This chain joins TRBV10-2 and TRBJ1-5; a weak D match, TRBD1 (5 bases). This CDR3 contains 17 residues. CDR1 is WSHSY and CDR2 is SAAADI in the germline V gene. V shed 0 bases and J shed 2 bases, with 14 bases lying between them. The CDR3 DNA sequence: TGCGCCAGCAGTGAGTCGAGGGACTCGAGGGGCAATCAGCCCCAGCATTTT. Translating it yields CASSESRDSRGNQPQHF.

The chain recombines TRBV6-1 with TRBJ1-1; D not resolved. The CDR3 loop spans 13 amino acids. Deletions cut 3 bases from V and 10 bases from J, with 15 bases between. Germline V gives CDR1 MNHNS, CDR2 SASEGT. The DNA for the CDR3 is TGTGCCAGCAGTGAGAGAACCCCAGAGGGAGCTTTCTTT. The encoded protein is CASSERTPEGAFF.

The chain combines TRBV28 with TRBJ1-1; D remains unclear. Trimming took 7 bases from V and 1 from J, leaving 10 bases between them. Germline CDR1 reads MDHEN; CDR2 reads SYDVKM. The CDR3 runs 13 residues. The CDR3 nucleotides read TGTGCCAGCACCCTCCGGTGGAACACTGAAGCTTTCTTT. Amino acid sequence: CASTLRWNTEAFF.

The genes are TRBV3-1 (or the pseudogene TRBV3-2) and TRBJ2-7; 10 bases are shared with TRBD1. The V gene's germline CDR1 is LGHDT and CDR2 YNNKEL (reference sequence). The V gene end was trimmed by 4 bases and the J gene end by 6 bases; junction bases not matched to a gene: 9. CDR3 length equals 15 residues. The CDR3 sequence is CASSRLGQGGIEQYF. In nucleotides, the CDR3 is TGTGCCAGCAGCCGCCTAGGACAGGGGGGTATCGAGCAGTACTTC.

CDR3 sequence reads: CASRGLAGASYNEQFF. The CDR3, as DNA: TGTGCCAGCCGCGGACTAGCGGGCGCCAGCTACAATGAGCAGTTCTTC. The gene calls are TRBV27 and TRBJ2-1, with TRBD2 matching 11 bases. The length of the CDR3 is 16 residues. Germline V gene sequence: CDR1 MNHEY, CDR2 SMNVEV (reference sequence). The V gene end was trimmed by 8 bases and the J gene end by 3 bases; junction bases not matched to a gene: 9.

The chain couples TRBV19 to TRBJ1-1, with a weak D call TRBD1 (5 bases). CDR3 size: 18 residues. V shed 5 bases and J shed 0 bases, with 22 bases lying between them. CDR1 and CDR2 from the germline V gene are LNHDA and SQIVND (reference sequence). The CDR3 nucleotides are TGTGCCAGTAGTCAGGCCTCTCAGGGTATAGGAGTGAACACTGAAGCTTTCTTT. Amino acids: CASSQASQGIGVNTEAFF.

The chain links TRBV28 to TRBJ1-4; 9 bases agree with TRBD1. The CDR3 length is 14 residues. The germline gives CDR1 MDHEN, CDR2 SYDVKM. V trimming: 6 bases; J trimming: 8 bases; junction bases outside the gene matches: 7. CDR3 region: CASRAGTGLEKLFF. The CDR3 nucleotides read TGTGCCAGCAGGGCCGGGACAGGGCTCGAAAAACTGTTTTTT.

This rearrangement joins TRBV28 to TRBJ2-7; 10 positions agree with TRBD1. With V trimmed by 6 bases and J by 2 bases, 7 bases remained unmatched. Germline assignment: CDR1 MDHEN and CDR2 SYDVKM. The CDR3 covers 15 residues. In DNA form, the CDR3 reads TGTGCCAGCAGGCCCTCCGGGACAGGGGCCTACGAGCAGTACTTC. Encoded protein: CASRPSGTGAYEQYF.

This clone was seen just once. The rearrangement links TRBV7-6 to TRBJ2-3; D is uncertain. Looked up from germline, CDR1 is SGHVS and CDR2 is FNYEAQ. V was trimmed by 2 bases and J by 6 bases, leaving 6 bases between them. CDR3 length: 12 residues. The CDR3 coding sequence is TGTGCCAGCAGCTTAATCTTGGATACGCAGTATTTT. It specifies CASSLILDTQYF.

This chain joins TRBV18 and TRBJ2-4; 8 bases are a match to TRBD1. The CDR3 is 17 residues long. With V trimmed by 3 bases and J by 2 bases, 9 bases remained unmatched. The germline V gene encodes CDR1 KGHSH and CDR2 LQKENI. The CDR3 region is CASSPVNRGNSKNIQYF. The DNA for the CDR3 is TGTGCCAGCTCACCTGTAAACAGGGGGAACTCCAAAAACATTCAGTACTTC.